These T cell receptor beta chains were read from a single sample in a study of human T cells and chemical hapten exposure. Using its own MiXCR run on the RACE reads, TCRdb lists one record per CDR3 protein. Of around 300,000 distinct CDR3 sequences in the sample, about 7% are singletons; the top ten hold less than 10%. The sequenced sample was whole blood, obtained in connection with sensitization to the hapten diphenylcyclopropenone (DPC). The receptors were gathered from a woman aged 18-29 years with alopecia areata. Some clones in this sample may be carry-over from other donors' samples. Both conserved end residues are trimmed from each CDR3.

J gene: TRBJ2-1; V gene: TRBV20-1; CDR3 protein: SASIRTGENEQF
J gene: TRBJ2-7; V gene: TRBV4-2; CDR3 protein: ASSPGTSDLEVQY
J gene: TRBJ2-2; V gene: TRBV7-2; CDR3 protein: ASSLGTEATGELF
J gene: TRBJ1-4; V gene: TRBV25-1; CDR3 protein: ASSVSRSDEKLF
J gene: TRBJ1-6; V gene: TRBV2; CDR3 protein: ASGGTGSASSYNSPLH
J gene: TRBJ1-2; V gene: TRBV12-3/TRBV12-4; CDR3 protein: ASSLGGQQGYT
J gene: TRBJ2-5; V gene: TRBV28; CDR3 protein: ASSLGPFAGTQETQY
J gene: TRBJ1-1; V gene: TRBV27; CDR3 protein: ASSSPDAKNEAF
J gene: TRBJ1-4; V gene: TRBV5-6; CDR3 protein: ASSLEQNEKLF
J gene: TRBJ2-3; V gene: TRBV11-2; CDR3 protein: ASSSRTSADTQY
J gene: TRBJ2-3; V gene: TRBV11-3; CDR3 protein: ASSPRGQSTDTQY
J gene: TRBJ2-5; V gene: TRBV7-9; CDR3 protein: ASSSLAARETQY
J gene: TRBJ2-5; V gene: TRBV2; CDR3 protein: ARGGQGQEETQY
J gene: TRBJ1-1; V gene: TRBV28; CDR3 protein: ASSPGGTNTEAF
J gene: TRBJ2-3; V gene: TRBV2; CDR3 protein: ASSHTSGGASDTQY
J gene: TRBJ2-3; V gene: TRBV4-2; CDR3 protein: ASSQAGTRSTDTQY
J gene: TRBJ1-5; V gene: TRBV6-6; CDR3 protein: ASSYSVQLNQPQH
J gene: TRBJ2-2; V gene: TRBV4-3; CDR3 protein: ASSPSLGADTGELF
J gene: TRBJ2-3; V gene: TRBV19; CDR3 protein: ASSMGQGLTDTQY
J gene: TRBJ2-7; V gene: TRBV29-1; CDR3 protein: SVEPLAGALSYEQY
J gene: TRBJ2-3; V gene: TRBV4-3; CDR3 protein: ASSQDLSGTDTQY
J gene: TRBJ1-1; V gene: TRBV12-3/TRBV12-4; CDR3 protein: ASSLESGAF
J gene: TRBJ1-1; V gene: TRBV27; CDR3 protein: ASSPPWTGEAF
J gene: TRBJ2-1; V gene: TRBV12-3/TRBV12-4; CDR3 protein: ASSPGTVYNEQF
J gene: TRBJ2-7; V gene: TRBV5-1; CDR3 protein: ASSFGPDEQY
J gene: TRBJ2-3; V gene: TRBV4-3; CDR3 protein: ASSQDWRLPAGGTDTQY
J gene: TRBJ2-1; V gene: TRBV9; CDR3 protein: ASSVDLAGGNGEQF
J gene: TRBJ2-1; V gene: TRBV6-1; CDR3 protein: ASRRLAGARLQF
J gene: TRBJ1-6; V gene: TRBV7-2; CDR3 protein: ASSLAGRGSSPLH
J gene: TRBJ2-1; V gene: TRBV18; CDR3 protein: ASSPLYNEQF
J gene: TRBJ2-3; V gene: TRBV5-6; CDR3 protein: ASSPVPLTDTQY
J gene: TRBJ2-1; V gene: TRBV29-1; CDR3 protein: SVEGARGASSYNEQF
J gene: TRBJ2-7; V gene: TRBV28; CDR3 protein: ASSGRDRVYEQY
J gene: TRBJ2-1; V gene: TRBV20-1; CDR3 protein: SASRSGPQPYNEQF
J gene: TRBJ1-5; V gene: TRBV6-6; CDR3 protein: ASTPAGNQPQH
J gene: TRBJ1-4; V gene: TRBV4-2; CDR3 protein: ASSQGHINEKLF
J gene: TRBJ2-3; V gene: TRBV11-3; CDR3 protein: ASSSTDTRTDTQY
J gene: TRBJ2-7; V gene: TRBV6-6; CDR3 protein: ASSLPNSML
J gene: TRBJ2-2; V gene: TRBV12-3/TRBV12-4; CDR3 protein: ASKRVDTGELF
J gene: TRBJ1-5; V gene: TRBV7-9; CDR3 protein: ASSPPTGVDQPQH
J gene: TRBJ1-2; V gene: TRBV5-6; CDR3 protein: ASSEGFNYGYT
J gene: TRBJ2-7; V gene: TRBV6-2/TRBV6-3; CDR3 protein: ASSFCEQY
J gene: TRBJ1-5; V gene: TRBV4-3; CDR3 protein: ASSQEFRRAGQPQH
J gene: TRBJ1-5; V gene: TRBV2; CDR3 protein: ASSRGINQPQH
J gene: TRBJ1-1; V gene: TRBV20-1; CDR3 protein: SAKPGQGMPEAF
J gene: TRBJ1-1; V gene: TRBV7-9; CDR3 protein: ASSLAITNTEAF
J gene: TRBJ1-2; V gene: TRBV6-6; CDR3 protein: ASSWRDNTDGYT
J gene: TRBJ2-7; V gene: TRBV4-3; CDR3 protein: ASSQGTSGNEQY
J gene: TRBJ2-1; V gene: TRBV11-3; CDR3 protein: ASSLSAARAGYNEQF
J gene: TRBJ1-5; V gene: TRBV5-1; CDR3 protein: ASSLAGENQPQH
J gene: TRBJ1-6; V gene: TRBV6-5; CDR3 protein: ASSATLSSYNSPLH